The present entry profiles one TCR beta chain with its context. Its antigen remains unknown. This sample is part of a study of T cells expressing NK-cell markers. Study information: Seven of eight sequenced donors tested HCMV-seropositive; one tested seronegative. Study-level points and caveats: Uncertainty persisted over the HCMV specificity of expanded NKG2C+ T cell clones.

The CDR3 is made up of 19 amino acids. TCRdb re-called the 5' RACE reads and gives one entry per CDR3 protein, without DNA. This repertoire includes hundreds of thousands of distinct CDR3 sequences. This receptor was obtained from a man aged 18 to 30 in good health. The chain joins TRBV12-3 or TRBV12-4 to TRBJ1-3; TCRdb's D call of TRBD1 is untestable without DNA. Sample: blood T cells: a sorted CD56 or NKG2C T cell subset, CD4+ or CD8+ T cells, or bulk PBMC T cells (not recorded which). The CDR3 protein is CASSFWAGGNYISGNTIYF.